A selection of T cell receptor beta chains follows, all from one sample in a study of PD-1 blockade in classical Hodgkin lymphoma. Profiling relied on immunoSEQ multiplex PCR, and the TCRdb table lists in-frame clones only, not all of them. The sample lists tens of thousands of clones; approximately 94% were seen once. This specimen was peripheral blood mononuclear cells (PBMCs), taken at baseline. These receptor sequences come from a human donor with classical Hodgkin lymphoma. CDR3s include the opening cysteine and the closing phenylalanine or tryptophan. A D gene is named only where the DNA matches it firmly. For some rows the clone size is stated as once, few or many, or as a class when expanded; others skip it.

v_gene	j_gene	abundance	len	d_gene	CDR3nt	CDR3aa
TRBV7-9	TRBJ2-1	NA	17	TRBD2	TGTGCCAGCAGCCCCCCTGGGCTAGCGGGAGATCACAATGAGCAGTTCTTC	CASSPPGLAGDHNEQFF
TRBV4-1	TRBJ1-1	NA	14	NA	TGCGCCAGCAGCCAAGGTGTGAGTGGGACTGAAGCTTTCTTT	CASSQGVSGTEAFF
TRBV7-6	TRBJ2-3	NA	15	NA	TGTGCCAGCAGCCTCGTGGCCAGCGACACAGATACGCAGTATTTT	CASSLVASDTDTQYF
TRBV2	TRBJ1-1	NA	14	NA	TGTGCCAGCAGTTCACAGGGATATAACACTGAAGCTTTCTTT	CASSSQGYNTEAFF
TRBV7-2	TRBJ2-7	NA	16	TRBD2	TGTGCCAGCAGCCGCGAGGGGACTATGGGATTCTACGAGCAGTACTTC	CASSREGTMGFYEQYF
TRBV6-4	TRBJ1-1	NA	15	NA	TGTGCCAGCAGTGACTCGTCCCTAGGTGCCACTGAAGCTTTCTTT	CASSDSSLGATEAFF
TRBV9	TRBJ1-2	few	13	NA	TGTGCCAGCAGCGTAGGGGGCGGGGTAGGCTACACCTTC	CASSVGGGVGYTF
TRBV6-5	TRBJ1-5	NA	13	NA	TGTGCCAGCAGTTACTCAACGGGGCAGCCCCAGCATTTT	CASSYSTGQPQHF
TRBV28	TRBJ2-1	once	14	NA	TGTGCCAGCAGTTTGGGGTCTCGGTACAATGAGCAGTTCTTC	CASSLGSRYNEQFF
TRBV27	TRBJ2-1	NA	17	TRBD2	TGTGCCAGCAGTTCCAACCCCATAGCGGGAGTAAGGAATGAGCAGTTCTTC	CASSSNPIAGVRNEQFF
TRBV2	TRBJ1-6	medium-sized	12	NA	TGTGCCAGCAGCGGTAGCAATTCACCCCTCCACTTT	CASSGSNSPLHF
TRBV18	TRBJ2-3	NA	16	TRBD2	TGTGCCAGCTCACCGCTAGCGGGAGACTCCACAGATACGCAGTATTTT	CASSPLAGDSTDTQYF
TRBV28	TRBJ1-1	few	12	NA	TGTGCCAGCAGTTTAACGGACACTGAAGCTTTCTTT	CASSLTDTEAFF
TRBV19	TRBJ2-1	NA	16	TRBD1	TGTGCCAGTAGTATAGTGGCGACAGGGGGGTACAATGAGCAGTTCTTC	CASSIVATGGYNEQFF
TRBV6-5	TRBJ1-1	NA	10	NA	TGTGCCAGCAATACAGATGCAGCTTTCTTT	CASNTDAAFF
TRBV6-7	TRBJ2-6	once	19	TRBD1	TGTGCCAGCAGTTACCCAGACAGGGTTTCTTTCTCTGGGGCCAACGTCCTGACTTTC	CASSYPDRVSFSGANVLTF
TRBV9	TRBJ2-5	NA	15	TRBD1	TGTGCCAGCAGCAAGACCGGGACAGAAGAAGAGACCCAGTACTTC	CASSKTGTEEETQYF
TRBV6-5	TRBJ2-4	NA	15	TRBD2	TGTGCCAGCAGTTACACTAGCGGGCCGGGCAACATTCAGTACTTC	CASSYTSGPGNIQYF
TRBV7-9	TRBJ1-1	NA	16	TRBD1	TGTGCCAGCAGCCCCTCCGGGACAGGGAGAAGTGGTGAAGCTTTCTTT	CASSPSGTGRSGEAFF
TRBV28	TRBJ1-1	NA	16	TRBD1	TGTGCCAGCAGTCGCGCAGGGGGCGCGGGGAACACTGAAGCTTTCTTT	CASSRAGGAGNTEAFF
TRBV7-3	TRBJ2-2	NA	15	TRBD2	TGTGCCAGCAGCCTTAGCGGGGCGAACACCGGGGAGCTGTTTTTT	CASSLSGANTGELFF
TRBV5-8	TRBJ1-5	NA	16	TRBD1	TGTGCCAGCAGCTTGGGCGGACAGGGAATTAACCAGCCCCAGCATTTT	CASSLGGQGINQPQHF
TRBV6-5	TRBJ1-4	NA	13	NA	TGTGCCAGCAGTTCCAGCCCCCCGGGCTTAATGTTTTTT	CASSSSPPGLMFF
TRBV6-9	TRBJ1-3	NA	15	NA	TGTGCCAGCAGTCAGATCGGGAGCTCTGGAAACACCATATATTTT	CASSQIGSSGNTIYF
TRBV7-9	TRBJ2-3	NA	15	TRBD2	TGTGCCAGCAGCTTACAGCGGGGGCGGGGAGATACGCAGTATTTT	CASSLQRGRGDTQYF
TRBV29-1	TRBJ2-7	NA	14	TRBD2	TGCAGCGTTGCTTTCGCGGGAGGCCCCTACGAGCAGTACTTC	CSVAFAGGPYEQYF
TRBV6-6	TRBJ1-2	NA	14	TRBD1	TGTGCCAGCAGTCCCGGACAGGTCCACCTTGGCTACACCTTC	CASSPGQVHLGYTF
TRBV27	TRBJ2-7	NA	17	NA	TGTGCCAGCAGTTTATCAGCTTGGCTAGCGAGCTCCTACGAGCAGTACTTC	CASSLSAWLASSYEQYF
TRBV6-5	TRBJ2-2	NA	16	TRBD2	TGTGCCAGCAGTTCTCACCGTAGCGGGAGGACCGGGGAGCTGTTTTTT	CASSSHRSGRTGELFF
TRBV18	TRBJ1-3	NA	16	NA	TGTGCCAGCTCACCACGCGACGGCAACTCTGGAAACACCATATATTTT	CASSPRDGNSGNTIYF
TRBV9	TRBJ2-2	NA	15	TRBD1	TGTGCCAGCAGCAGGGACAGGGGGAACACCGGGGAGCTGTTTTTT	CASSRDRGNTGELFF
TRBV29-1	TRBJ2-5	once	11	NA	TGCAGCGTTGGACCGAAAGAGACCCAGTACTTC	CSVGPKETQYF
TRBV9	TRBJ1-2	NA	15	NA	TGTGCCAGCAGCGCCGATCTGGTACGGCGGAGTGGCTACACCTTC	CASSADLVRRSGYTF
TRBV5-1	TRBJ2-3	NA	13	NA	TGCGCCAGCAGCTTCAAGGGGACAGATACGCAGTATTTT	CASSFKGTDTQYF
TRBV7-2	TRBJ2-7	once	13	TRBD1	TGTGCCAGCAGCCCGCAGGGGGCCTACGAGCAGTACTTC	CASSPQGAYEQYF
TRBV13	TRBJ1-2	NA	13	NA	TGTGCCAGCAGCCCTTGGACAGAGCATGGCTACACCTTC	CASSPWTEHGYTF
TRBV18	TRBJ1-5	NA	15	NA	TGTGCCAGCTCCCCCGGGTCCTCAGGCGGTCAGCCCCAGCATTTT	CASSPGSSGGQPQHF
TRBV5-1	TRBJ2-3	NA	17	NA	TGCGCCAGCAGCTTACCCCAGGCTTTTTTAGGCACAGATACGCAGTATTTT	CASSLPQAFLGTDTQYF
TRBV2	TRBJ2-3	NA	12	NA	TGTGCCAGCAGGATAGCCCTAGATACGCAGTATTTT	CASRIALDTQYF
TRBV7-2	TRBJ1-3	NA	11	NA	TGTGCCAGCAGCCCAGGAAACACCATATATTTT	CASSPGNTIYF
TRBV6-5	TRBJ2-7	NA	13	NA	TGTGCCAGCAGCACCTCCAGGGGCGGCGAGCAGTACTTC	CASSTSRGGEQYF
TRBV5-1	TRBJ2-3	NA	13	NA	TGCGCCAGCAGCTTCGACTACACAGATACGCAGTATTTT	CASSFDYTDTQYF
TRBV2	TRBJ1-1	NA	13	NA	TGTGCCAGCGGGAGGGTTTTGAACACTGAAGCTTTCTTT	CASGRVLNTEAFF
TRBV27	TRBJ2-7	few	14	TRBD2	TGTGCCAGCAGTTTAAGGGGACTAGCGGTCGAGCAGTACTTC	CASSLRGLAVEQYF
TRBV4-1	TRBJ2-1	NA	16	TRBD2	TGCGCCAGCAGCCAAGATCGGGTAGCGGGAGTGGGGGAGCAGTTCTTC	CASSQDRVAGVGEQFF
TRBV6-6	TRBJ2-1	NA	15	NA	TGTGCCAGCAGTTCTTCAGACAGCCACTACAATGAGCAGTTCTTC	CASSSSDSHYNEQFF
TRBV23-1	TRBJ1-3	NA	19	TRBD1	TGCGCCAGCAGTCAATTCGAGGACAGGCCCTTCCTCTCTGGAAACACCATATATTTT	CASSQFEDRPFLSGNTIYF
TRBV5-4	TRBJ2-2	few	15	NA	TGTGCCAGCAGCTTAGAAGACCTTGGGACCGGGGAGCTGTTTTTT	CASSLEDLGTGELFF
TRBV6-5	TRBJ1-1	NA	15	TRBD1	TGTGCCAGCAGTTACTCGGACAGGATGAACACTGAAGCTTTCTTT	CASSYSDRMNTEAFF
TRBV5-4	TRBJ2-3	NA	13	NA	TGTGCCAGCAGCTTGCCCAGCACAGATACGCAGTATTTT	CASSLPSTDTQYF
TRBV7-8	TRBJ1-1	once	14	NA	TGTGCCAGCAGCTTTGGGACATTAAACACTGAAGCTTTCTTT	CASSFGTLNTEAFF
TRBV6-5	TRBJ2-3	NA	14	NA	TGTGCCAGCAGTTACCAACCGCGCCCAGATACGCAGTATTTT	CASSYQPRPDTQYF
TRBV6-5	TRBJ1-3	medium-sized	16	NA	TGTGCCAGCAGTTATGGACAGATGAACTCTGGAAACACCATATATTTT	CASSYGQMNSGNTIYF
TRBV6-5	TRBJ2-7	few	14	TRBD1	TGTGCCAGCACCGGGACAGGGGGCTTGCGCGAGCAGTACTTC	CASTGTGGLREQYF
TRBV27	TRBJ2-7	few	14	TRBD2	TGTGCCAGCAGCGGACTAGCGGGAGGCCACGAGCAGTACTTC	CASSGLAGGHEQYF
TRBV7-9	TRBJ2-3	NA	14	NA	TGTGCCAGCAGCTTACTGGTGGCCGCAGATACGCAGTATTTT	CASSLLVAADTQYF
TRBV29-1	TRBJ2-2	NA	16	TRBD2	TGCAGCGTTGAACCTAGCGGGGGATACTTGACCGGGGAGCTGTTTTTT	CSVEPSGGYLTGELFF
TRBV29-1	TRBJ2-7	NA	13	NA	TGCAGCGTTGAGGGGATCCGATCGGGGGAGCAGTACTTC	CSVEGIRSGEQYF
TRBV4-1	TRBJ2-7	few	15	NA	TGCGCCAGCAGCCAAGGGACTTTCAGCTCCTACGAGCAGTACTTC	CASSQGTFSSYEQYF
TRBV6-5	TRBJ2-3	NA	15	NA	TGTGCCAGCAGCCTGGTCTCAGACAGCACAGATACGCAGTATTTT	CASSLVSDSTDTQYF